One T cell receptor beta chain is described in this entry. This entry belongs to a study of T-cell memory formation after mild COVID-19. V was shortened by 3 bases and J by 5 bases, with 5 bases between the two germline ends. Per germline, CDR1 LNHDA and CDR2 SQIVND (reference sequence). The CDR3 runs 12 residues. Each CDR3 protein is one row after TCRdb ran MiXCR on the 5' RACE reads. The sample holds 580,000 or so distinct CDR3 sequences, 15% to 20% seen once. V is TRBV19 and J is TRBJ2-1; no firm D call. The sequenced sample was PBMCs or a T cell subset sorted from them (not recorded which). The clonotype was recovered from an adult woman who had mild COVID-19 (a few samples of this study predate the infection). Cell type and time point are not known. The CDR3 region is CASSMSHNEQFF. CDR3 sequence (DNA): TGTGCCAGTAGTATGAGCCACAATGAGCAGTTCTTC.